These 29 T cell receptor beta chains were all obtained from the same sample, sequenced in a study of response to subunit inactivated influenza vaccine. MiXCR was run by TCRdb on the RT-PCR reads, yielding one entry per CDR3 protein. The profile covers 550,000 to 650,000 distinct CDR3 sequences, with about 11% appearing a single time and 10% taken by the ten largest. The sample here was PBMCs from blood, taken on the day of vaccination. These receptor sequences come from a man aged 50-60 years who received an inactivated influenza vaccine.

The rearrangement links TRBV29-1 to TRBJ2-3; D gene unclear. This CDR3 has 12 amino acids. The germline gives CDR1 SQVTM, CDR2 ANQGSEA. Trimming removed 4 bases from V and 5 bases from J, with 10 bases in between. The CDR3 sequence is CSVGWRLDTQYF. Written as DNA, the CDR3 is TGCAGCGTTGGGTGGAGACTAGATACGCAGTATTTT.

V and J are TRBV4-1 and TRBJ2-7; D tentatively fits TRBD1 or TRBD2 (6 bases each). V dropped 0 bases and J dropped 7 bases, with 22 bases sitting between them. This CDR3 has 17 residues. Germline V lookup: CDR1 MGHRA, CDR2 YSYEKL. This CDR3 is CASSQDGALGGLREQYF. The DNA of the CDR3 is TGCGCCAGCAGCCAAGATGGTGCCCTAGGGGGGCTACGGGAGCAGTACTTC.

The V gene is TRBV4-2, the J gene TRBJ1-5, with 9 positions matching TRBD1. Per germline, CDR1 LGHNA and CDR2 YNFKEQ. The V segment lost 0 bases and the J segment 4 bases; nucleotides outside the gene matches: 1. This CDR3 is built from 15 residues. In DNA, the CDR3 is TGTGCCAGCAGCCAAGAGACAGGGGGTAATCAGCCCCAGCATTTT. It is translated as CASSQETGGNQPQHF.

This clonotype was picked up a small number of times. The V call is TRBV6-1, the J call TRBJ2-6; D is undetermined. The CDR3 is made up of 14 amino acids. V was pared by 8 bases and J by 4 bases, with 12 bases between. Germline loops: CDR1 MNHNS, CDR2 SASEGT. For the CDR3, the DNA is TGTGCCAGCCGGGCAGTGAGGGGGGCCAACGTCCTGACTTTC. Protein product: CASRAVRGANVLTF.

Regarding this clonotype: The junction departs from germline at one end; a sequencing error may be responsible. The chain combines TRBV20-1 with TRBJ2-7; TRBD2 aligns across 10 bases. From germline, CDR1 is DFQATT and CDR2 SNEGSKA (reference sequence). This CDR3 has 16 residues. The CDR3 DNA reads TGCTGTGCTAGAGATCTCCGGACTAGCGGAGGTTACGAGCAGTACTTC. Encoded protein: CCARDLRTSGGYEQYF.

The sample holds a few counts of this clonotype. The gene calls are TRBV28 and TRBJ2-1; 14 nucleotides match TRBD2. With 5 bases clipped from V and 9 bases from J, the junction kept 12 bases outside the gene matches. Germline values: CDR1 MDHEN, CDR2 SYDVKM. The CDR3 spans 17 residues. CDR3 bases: TGTGCCAGCAGTCAGGGACTAGCGGGAGAATCTGGGGTTGAGCAGTTCTTC. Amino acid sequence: CASSQGLAGESGVEQFF.

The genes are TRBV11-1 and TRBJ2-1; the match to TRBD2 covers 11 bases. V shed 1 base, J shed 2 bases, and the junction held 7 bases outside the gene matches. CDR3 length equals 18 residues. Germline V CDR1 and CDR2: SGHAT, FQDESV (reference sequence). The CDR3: CASSLGLLAGGTYNEQFF. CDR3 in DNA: TGTGCCAGCAGCTTAGGTCTCCTAGCGGGAGGAACCTACAATGAGCAGTTCTTC.

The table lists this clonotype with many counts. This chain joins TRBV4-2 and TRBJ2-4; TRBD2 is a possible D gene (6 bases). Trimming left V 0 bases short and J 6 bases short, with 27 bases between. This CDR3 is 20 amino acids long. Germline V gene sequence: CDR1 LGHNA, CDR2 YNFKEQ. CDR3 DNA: TGTGCCAGCAGCCAAGATGGGGGTGGTCCAGGTCTAATGGGGGGAAACATTCAGTACTTC. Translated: CASSQDGGGPGLMGGNIQYF.

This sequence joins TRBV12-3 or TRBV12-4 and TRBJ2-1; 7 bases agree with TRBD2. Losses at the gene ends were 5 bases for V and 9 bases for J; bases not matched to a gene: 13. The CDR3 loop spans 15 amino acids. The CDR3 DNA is TGTGCCAGCAGTGAAGACTGGATACGGGGGGTTGAGCAGTTCTTC. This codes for CASSEDWIRGVEQFF.

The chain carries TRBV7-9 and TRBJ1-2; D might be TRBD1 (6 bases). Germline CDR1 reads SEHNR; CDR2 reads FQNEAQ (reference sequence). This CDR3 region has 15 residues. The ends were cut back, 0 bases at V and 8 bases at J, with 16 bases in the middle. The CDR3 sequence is CASSLATGGAGGYTF. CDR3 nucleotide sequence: TGTGCCAGCAGCTTAGCGACGGGGGGCGCAGGCGGCTACACCTTC.

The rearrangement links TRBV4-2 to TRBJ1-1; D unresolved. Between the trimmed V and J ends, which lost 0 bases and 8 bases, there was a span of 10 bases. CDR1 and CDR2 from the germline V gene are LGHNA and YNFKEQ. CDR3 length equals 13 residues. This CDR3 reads CASSQERTGEAFF. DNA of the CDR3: TGTGCCAGCAGCCAAGAGCGTACGGGCGAAGCTTTCTTT.

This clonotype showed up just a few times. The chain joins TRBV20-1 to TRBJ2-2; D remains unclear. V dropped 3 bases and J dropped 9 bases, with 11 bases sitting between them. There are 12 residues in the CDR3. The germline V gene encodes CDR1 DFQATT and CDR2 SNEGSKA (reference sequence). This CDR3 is CSASTPVRELFF. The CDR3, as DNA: TGCAGTGCTAGCACCCCAGTGCGGGAGCTGTTTTTT.

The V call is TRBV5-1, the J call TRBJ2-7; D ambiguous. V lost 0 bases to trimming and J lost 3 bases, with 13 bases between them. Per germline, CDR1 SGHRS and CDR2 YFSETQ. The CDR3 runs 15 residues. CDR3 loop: CASSLDALVHYEQYF. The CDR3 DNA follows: TGCGCCAGCAGCTTGGACGCACTGGTCCACTACGAGCAGTACTTC.

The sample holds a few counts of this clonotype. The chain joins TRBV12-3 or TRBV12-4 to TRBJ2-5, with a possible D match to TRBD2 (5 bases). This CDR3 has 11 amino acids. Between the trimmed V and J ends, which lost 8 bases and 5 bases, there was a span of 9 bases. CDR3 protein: CASELGETQYF. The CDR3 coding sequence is TGTGCCAGCGAACTAGGGGAGACCCAGTACTTC.

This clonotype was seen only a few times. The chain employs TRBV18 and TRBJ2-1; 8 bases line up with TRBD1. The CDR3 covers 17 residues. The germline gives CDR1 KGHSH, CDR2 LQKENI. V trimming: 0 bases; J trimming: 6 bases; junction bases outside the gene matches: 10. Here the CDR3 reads CASSPPTGTGSFNEQFF. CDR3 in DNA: TGTGCCAGCTCACCACCCACCGGGACAGGTTCATTCAATGAGCAGTTCTTC.

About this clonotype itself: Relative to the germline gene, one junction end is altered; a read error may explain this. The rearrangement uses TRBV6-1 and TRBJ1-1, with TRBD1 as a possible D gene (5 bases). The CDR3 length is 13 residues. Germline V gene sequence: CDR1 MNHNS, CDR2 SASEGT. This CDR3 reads CAISEQENTEAFF. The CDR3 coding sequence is TGTGCCATCAGTGAACAGGAGAACACTGAAGCTTTCTTT.

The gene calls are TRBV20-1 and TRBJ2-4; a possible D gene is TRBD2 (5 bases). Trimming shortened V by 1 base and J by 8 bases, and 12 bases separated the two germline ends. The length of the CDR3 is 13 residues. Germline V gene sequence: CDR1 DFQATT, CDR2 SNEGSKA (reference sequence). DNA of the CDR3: TGCAGTGCTAGAGCGCGACGGGGTGACATTCAGTACTTC. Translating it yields CSARARRGDIQYF.

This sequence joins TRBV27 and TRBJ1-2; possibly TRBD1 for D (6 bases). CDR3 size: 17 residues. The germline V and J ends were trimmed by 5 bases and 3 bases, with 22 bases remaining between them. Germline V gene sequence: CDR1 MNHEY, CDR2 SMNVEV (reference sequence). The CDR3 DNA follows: TGTGCCAGCAGTCCCTCTAGACAGGCCCGGGGGGACTATGGCTACACCTTC. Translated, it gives CASSPSRQARGDYGYTF.

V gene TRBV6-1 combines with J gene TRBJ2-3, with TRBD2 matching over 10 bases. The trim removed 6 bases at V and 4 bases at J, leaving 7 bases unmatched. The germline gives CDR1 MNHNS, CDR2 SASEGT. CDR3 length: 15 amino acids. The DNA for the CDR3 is TGTGCCAGCAGGCTCAGCGGGAGGGGTGCAGATACGCAGTATTTT. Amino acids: CASRLSGRGADTQYF.

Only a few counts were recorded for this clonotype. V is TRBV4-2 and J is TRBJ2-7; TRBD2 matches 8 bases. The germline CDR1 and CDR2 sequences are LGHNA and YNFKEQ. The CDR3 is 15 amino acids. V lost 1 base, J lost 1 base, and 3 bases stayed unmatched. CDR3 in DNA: TGTGCCAGCAGCCAAGGAGCGGGGGCTTCCTACGAGCAGTACTTC. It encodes CASSQGAGASYEQYF.

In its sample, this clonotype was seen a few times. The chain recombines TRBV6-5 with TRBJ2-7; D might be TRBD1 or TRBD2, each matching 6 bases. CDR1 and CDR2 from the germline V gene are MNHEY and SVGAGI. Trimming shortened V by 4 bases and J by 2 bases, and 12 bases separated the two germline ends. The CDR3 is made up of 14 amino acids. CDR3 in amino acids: CASSFRGGPYEQYF. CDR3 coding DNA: TGTGCCAGCAGTTTCAGGGGAGGCCCCTACGAGCAGTACTTC.

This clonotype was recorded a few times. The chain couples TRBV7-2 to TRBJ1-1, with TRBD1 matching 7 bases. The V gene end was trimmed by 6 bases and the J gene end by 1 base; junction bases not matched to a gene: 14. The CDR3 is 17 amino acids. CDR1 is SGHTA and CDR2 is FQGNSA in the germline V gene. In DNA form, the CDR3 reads TGTGCCAGCAGGTGGACAGGATCACTTGTGGGGAACACTGAAGCTTTCTTT. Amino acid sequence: CASRWTGSLVGNTEAFF.

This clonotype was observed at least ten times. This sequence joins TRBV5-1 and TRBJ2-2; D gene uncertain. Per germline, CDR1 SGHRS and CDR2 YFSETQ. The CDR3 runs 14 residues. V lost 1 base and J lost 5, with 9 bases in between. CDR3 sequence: CASSLLFGTGELFF. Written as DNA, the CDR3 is TGCGCCAGCAGCTTGTTGTTTGGGACCGGGGAGCTGTTTTTT.

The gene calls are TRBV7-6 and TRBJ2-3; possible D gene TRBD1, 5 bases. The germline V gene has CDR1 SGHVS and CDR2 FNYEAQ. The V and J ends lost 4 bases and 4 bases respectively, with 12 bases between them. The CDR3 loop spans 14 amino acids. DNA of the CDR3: TGTGCCAGCAGCTCAGTGGGGCCGCCAGATACGCAGTATTTT. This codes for CASSSVGPPDTQYF.

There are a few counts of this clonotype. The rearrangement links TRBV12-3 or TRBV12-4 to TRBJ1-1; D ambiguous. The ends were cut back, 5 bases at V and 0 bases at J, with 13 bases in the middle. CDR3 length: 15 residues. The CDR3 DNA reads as TGTGCCAGCAGTCGTGATGGCACTTTGAACACTGAAGCTTTCTTT. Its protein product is CASSRDGTLNTEAFF.

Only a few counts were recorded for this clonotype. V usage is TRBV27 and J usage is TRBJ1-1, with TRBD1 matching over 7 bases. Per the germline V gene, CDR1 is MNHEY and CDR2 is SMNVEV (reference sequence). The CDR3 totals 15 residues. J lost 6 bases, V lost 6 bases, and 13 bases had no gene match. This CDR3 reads CASSPDSRQGPEAFF. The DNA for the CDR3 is TGTGCCAGCAGCCCAGACTCAAGACAGGGACCTGAAGCTTTCTTT.

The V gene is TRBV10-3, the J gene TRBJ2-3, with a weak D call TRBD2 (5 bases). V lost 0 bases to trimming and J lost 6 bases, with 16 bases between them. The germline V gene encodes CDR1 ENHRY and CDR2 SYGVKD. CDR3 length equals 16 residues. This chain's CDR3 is CAISESIGIRGDTQYF. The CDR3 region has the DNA TGTGCCATCAGTGAGTCTATCGGGATACGAGGCGATACGCAGTATTTT.

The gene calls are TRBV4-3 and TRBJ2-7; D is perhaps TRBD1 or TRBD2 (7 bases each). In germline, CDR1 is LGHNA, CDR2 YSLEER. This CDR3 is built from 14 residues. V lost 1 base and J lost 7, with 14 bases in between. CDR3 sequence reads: CASSQVGRGGEQYF. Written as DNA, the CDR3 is TGCGCCAGCAGCCAAGTTGGCAGGGGGGGGGAGCAGTACTTC.

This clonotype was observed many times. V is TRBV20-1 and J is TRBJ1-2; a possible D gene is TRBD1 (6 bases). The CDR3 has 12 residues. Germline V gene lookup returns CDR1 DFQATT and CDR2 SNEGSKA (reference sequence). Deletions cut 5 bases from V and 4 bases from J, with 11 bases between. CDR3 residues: CSAYSTGYGYTF. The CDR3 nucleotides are TGCAGTGCTTACTCGACAGGCTATGGCTACACCTTC.